This T cell receptor beta chain stems from a study of cytomegalovirus exposure and HLA in healthy donors. Both 60 Vbeta primers and 13 Jbeta primers went into the PCR. Only in-frame clones appear in the TCRdb table, and some are missing; sequencing was by immunoSEQ multiplex PCR. The sample holds around 150,000 clones, under 90% seen once. Trimming cost V 0 bases and J 0 bases; bases outside gene matches: 2. Germline assignment: CDR1 ENHRY and CDR2 SYGVKD. CDR3 length equals 16 residues. The rearrangement joins TRBV10-3 to TRBJ1-1; the match to TRBD1 covers 9 bases. Sequencing input: PBMCs. The sequence came from a man between 18 and 29 years old in good health and CMV-seronegative. The CDR3 spells CAISESRTGVNTEAFF. The CDR3 DNA sequence: TGTGCCATCAGTGAGTCGAGGACAGGGGTGAACACTGAAGCTTTCTTT.